These 12 T cell receptor beta chains share one sample of origin, sequenced in a study of a mutant IDH1 vaccine in newly diagnosed glioma. Time point: week 5, during vaccination. Vaccination comprised doses that each held 300 ug of mutant IDH1 20-mer peptide, plus topical imiquimod. Their cognate antigens are unknown. The protocol was immunoSEQ multiplex PCR, while the TCRdb copy is restricted to in-frame clones and leaves out a portion. The data hold 60,000 or so clones, with 82% observed a single time. Sequenced material: PBMCs, taken from a glioma patient whose treatment included an IDH1 peptide vaccine. These receptors came from a woman between 18 and 29 years old with glioma. Some clones in this sample may be carry-over from other donors' samples.

CDR3 nucleotides: TGTGCCAGCAGCGAGCGTGGGCAGTCGGGCAATCAGCCCCAGCATTTT. Translating gives CASSERGQSGNQPQHF. J is TRBJ1-5 and V is TRBV7-9, with D unclear. The CDR3 runs to 16 residues. Germline V gives CDR1 SEHNR, CDR2 FQNEAQ (reference sequence). V lost 5 bases to trimming and J lost 2 bases, with 16 bases between them.

The gene calls are TRBV14 and TRBJ2-2; no firm D call. V lost 0 bases to trimming and J lost 2 bases, with 7 bases between them. The CDR3 totals 15 residues. CDR1 is SGHDN and CDR2 is FVKESK in the germline V gene. CDR3 residues: CASSQDLRNTGELFF. In DNA form, the CDR3 reads TGTGCCAGCAGCCAAGATTTGCGTAACACCGGGGAGCTGTTTTTT.

CDR3 in amino acids: CASRQELNTEAFF. The CDR3 coding sequence is TGTGCCAGCAGGCAGGAACTGAACACTGAAGCTTTCTTT. The V call is TRBV27, the J call TRBJ1-1; D not resolved. V lost 6 bases to trimming and J lost 0 bases, with 8 bases between them. There are 13 residues in the CDR3. The germline V gene has CDR1 MNHEY and CDR2 SMNVEV (reference sequence).

This chain connects TRBV9 to TRBJ2-7; perhaps TRBD1 as D (5 bases). CDR3 length equals 15 residues. In germline, CDR1 is SGDLS, CDR2 YYNGEE. Trimming cost V 3 bases and J 2 bases, with 15 bases left between them. The DNA of the CDR3 is TGTGCCAGCAGCGCGGGTTCACAGGCCCCCTACGAGCAGTACTTC. Translated, it gives CASSAGSQAPYEQYF. Supplemented by reference TRBV9 and TRBJ2-7, the full variable domain reads DSGVTQTPKHLITATGQRVTLRCSPRSGDLSVYWYQQSLDQGLQFLIQYYNGEERAKGNILERFSAQQFPDLHSELNLSSLELGDSALYFCASSAGSQAPYEQYFGPGTRLTVT.

This clone was detected only a few times. The chain is built from TRBV6-4 and TRBJ1-1, with TRBD1 as a possible D gene (6 bases). The CDR3 consists of 14 residues. V was trimmed by 4 bases and J by 5 bases, leaving 14 bases between them. In germline, CDR1 is MRHNA, CDR2 SNTAGT. The CDR3 region is CASSVAGGGTEAFF. CDR3 bases: TGTGCCAGCAGTGTTGCAGGAGGGGGTACTGAAGCTTTCTTT.

V is TRBV29-1 and J is TRBJ2-5; 7 bases line up with TRBD2. This CDR3 region has 12 residues. The trim removed 3 bases at V and 12 bases at J, leaving 10 bases unmatched. The germline V gene has CDR1 SQVTM and CDR2 ANQGSEA. In DNA form, the CDR3 reads TGCAGCGTTGATGGAGGCGGGGGAACGGAGTACTTC. Protein sequence: CSVDGGGGTEYF. The full variable domain, in which reference TRBV29-1 and TRBJ2-5 provide the parts outside the CDR3, is SAVISQKPSRDICQRGTSLTIQCQVDSQVTMMFWYRQQPGQSLTLIATANQGSEATYESGFVIDKFPISRPNLTFSTLTVSNMSPEDSSIYLCSVDGGGGTEYFGPGTRLLVL.

This clone occurred a few times. The chain couples TRBV5-1 to TRBJ1-1; no clear D gene. Germline V CDR1 and CDR2: SGHRS, YFSETQ. Trimming left V 4 bases short and J 1 base short, with 14 bases between. This CDR3 region has 15 residues. The DNA of the CDR3 is TGCGCCAGCAGCATAACCTGGACCCCGAACACTGAAGCTTTCTTT. Amino acid sequence: CASSITWTPNTEAFF.

The chain is built from TRBV5-1 and TRBJ1-3; D not certain. CDR1 SGHRS and CDR2 YFSETQ come from the germline V gene. This CDR3 spans 13 amino acids. Trimming shortened V by 0 bases and J by 3 bases, and 4 bases separated the two germline ends. CDR3 sequence (DNA): TGCGCCAGCAGCTTGGGAGGTGGAAACACCATATATTTT. Amino acids: CASSLGGGNTIYF.

The chain employs TRBV7-9 and TRBJ2-1, with 8 bases lining up with TRBD2. Germline trimming cut 2 bases from V and 8 bases from J; bases unmatched to any gene: 11. Germline assignment: CDR1 SEHNR and CDR2 FQNEAQ (reference sequence). This CDR3 contains 16 residues. The CDR3, as DNA: TGTGCCAGCAGCTTACGGGAGGGGACTTACCTGGATGAGCAGTTCTTC. Translated: CASSLREGTYLDEQFF.

In its sample, this clone was seen a few times. The junction and the germline gene differ at one end; a read error may be behind it. Other DNA sequences of this sample code for an identical CDR3. The CDR3 region is CAWSRARDGYNQPQHF. In DNA, the CDR3 is TGTGCCTGGAGTAGGGCCCGGGACGGATACAATCAGCCCCAGCACTTT. This sequence joins TRBV30 and TRBJ1-5; tentatively, D is TRBD1 (5 bases). Germline CDR1 is GTSNPN and CDR2 is SVGIG (reference sequence). The CDR3 is 16 residues long.

V usage is TRBV6-5 and J usage is TRBJ1-6; D unclear. The germline V gene has CDR1 MNHEY and CDR2 SVGAGI. Trimming left V 5 bases short and J 5 bases short, with 10 bases between. CDR3 length: 14 residues. As DNA, the CDR3 is TGTGCCAGCAGTCAAGGTCAGGATAATTCACCCCTCCACTTT. It specifies CASSQGQDNSPLHF.

The rearrangement uses TRBV5-1 and TRBJ2-6; D tentatively fits TRBD1 or TRBD2 (5 bases each). This CDR3 region has 19 residues. Between the trimmed V and J ends, which lost 0 bases and 0 bases, there was a span of 16 bases. Germline V gives CDR1 SGHRS, CDR2 YFSETQ. This chain's CDR3 is CASSLALEGRSSGANVLTF. CDR3 sequence (DNA): TGCGCCAGCAGCTTGGCCCTCGAGGGACGGTCCTCTGGGGCCAACGTCCTGACTTTC.